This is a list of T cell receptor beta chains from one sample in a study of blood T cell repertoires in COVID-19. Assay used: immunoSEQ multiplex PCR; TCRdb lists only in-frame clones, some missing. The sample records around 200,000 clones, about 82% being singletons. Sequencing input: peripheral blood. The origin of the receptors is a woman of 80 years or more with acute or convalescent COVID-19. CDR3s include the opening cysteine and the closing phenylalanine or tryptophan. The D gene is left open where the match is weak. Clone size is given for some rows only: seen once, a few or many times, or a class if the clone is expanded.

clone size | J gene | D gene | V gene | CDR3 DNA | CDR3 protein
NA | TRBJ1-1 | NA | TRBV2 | TGTGCCAGCAGGGACGACAGGAACACTGAAGCTTTCTTT | CASRDDRNTEAFF
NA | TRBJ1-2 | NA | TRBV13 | TGTGCCAGCAGTTTAGGAGGGGTAGGGGGCTACACCTTC | CASSLGGVGGYTF
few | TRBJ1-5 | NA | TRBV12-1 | TGTGCCAGCAGCCTCCGTCGTGGAGAGGGACAGCCCCAGCATTTT | CASSLRRGEGQPQHF
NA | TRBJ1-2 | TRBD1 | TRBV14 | TGTGCCAGCAGCCGGACAGGGCGGGGCTACACCTTC | CASSRTGRGYTF
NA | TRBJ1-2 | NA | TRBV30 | TGTGCCTGGAGCCCACAGGGTGGGTATGGCTACACCTTC | CAWSPQGGYGYTF
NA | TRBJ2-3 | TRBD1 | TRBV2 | TGTGCCAGCAGTAACCACAGGGGTATTAGCACAGATACGCAGTATTTT | CASSNHRGISTDTQYF
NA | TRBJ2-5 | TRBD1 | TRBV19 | TGTGCCAGTAGTACACAGACAGGGCAAGAGACCCAGTACTTC | CASSTQTGQETQYF
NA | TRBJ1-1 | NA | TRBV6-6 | TGTGCCAGCAGCCAGCCTTTTAACCCAGCGCACACTGAAGCTTTCTTT | CASSQPFNPAHTEAFF
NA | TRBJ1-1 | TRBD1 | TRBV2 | TGTGCCAGCAGTGGGACAGGGTTTTCTGAAGCTTTCTTT | CASSGTGFSEAFF
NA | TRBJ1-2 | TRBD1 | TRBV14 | TGTGCCAGCAGCCAAGAGCTCCAGGGGGCGGATGGCTACACCTTC | CASSQELQGADGYTF
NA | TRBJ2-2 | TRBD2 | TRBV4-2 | TGTGCCAGCAGCCAAGAAAGCGGGGCGGCCACCGGGGAGCTGTTTTTT | CASSQESGAATGELFF
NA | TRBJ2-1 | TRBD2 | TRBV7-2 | TGTGCCAGCAGCTTAATACGGGGGGTAATGGATGAGCAGTTCTTC | CASSLIRGVMDEQFF
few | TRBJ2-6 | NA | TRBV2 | TGTGCCAGCAGTGAAGAGGGGTCTGGGGCCAACGTCCTGACTTTC | CASSEEGSGANVLTF
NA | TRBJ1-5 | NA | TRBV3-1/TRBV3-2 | TGTGCCAGCAGCCCCGGACAGAATAGCAATCAGCCCCAGCATTTT | CASSPGQNSNQPQHF
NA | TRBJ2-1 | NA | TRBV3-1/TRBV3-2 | TGTGCCAGCAGCCAAAGCCCCGCGAACTACAATGAGCAGTTCTTC | CASSQSPANYNEQFF
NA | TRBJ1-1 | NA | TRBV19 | TGTGCCAGTAGTATAGGACAGGTGAACACTGAAGCTTTCTTT | CASSIGQVNTEAFF
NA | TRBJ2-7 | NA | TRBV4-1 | TGCGCCAGCAGCCAATCCGGATTCCGGGGGCAGTACTTC | CASSQSGFRGQYF
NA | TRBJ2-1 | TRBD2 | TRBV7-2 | TGTGCCAGCAGCTGGACTAGCGGGACTCAGCAGGGGGGGTTCTTC | CASSWTSGTQQGGFF
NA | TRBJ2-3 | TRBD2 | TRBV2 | TGTGCCAGCAGGTCCCTAGCGGGAGGTTCCGATACGCAGTATTTT | CASRSLAGGSDTQYF
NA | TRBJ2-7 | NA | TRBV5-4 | TGTGCCAGCAGCTGGGACCCCCGCGGGGGCGGAGAGCAGTACTTC | CASSWDPRGGGEQYF
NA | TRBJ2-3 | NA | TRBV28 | TGTGCCAGCAGTCTAATAGCGGGCACAGATACGCAGTATTTT | CASSLIAGTDTQYF
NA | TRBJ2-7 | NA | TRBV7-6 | TGTGCCAGCAGCTCAAACAGTTACGAGCAGTACTTC | CASSSNSYEQYF
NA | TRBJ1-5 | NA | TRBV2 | TGTGCCAGCAGTTACCAGGGTTACAGCAATCAGCCCCAGCATTTT | CASSYQGYSNQPQHF
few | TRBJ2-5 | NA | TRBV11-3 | TGTGCCAGCAGCCATCAGACTGGTCCAGAGACCCAGTACTTC | CASSHQTGPETQYF
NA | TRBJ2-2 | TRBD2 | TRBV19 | TGTGCCAGCCAACTCGGGAGGGCTAGCGGGGGACCATCCGGGGAGCTGTTTTTT | CASQLGRASGGPSGELFF
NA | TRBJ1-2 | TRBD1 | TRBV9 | TGTGCCAGCAGCGGGGGACAGCGCCGCGACTATGGCTACACCTTC | CASSGGQRRDYGYTF
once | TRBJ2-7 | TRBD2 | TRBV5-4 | TGTGCCAGCAGCTTGCAAATCGGTGTAGCGGGAGTGTTCTACGAGCAGTACTTC | CASSLQIGVAGVFYEQYF
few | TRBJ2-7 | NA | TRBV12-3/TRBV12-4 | TGTGCCAGCGGTCAGACCTACGAGCAGTACTTC | CASGQTYEQYF
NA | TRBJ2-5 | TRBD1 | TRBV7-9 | TGTGCCAGCAGCGGCAAGGACAGGGGGATCCAAGAGACCCAGTACTTC | CASSGKDRGIQETQYF
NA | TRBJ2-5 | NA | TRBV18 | TGTGCCAGCTCACCACCAGGGGCGGAGACCCAGTACTTC | CASSPPGAETQYF
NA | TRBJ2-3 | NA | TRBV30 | TGTGCCTGGAGCACACAGGGATCCAACACAGATACGCAGTATTTT | CAWSTQGSNTDTQYF
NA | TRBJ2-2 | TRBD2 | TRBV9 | TGTGCCAGCAGCCCCCCCCCAACTAGCGGGGGGGTTCTCTGGAGCACCGGGGAGCTGTTTTTT | CASSPPPTSGGVLWSTGELFF
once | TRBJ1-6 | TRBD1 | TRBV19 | TGTGCCAGTAGTTTAGACAGGGGAGATTCACCCCTCCACTTT | CASSLDRGDSPLHF
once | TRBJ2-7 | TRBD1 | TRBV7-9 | TGTGCCAGCAGCTCGATCCGGGGGGACAGGGGCGAGCAGTACTTC | CASSSIRGDRGEQYF
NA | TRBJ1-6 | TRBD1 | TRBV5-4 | TGTGCCAGCAGCCTGGGACAGCGTAATTCACCCCTCCACTTT | CASSLGQRNSPLHF
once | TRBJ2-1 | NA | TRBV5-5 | TGTGCCAGCAGCTTGGGGGCGATCAATGAGCAGTTCTTC | CASSLGAINEQFF
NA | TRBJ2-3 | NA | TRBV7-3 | TGTGCCAGCAGCCAAGGGGGTACGCAGTATTTT | CASSQGGTQYF
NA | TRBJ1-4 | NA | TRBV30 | TGTGCCTGGGGGGTAGCAACTAATGAAAAACTGTTTTTT | CAWGVATNEKLFF
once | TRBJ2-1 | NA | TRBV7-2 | TGTGCCAGCAGCCAGGGAAGGGCAAGCAATGAGCAGTTCTTC | CASSQGRASNEQFF
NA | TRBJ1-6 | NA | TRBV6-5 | TGTGCCAGCAATCGGGACTTCGAGGGGAATTCACCCCTCCACTTT | CASNRDFEGNSPLHF
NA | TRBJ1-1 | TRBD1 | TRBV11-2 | TGTGCCAGCAACGTACAGGGGAAGGGCACTGAAGCTTTCTTT | CASNVQGKGTEAFF
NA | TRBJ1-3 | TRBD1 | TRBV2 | TGTGCCAGCAGTGCCGGACAGGGCACTGGAAACACCATATATTTT | CASSAGQGTGNTIYF
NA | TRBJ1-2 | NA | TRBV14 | TGTGCCAGCAGCCAAGGGCAGGGAGGTACCTATGGCTACACCTTC | CASSQGQGGTYGYTF
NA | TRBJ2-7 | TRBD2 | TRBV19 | TGTGCCAGTAGCTTGGGACTATACTCCTACGAGCAGTACTTC | CASSLGLYSYEQYF